This T cell receptor beta chain was recorded in a study of cytomegalovirus exposure and HLA in healthy donors. CDR3 size: 15 residues. Germline values: CDR1 MNHEY, CDR2 SVGAGI. The V segment lost 8 bases and the J segment 6 bases; nucleotides outside the gene matches: 14. PCR was performed using 60 Vbeta and 13 Jbeta primers. Clones were sequenced by immunoSEQ multiplex PCR, and TCRdb holds only the in-frame ones, with some missing. The sample has around 93,000 clones, just under 80% seen once. A word on this clone: Its antigen is still unknown.

Study-level results: Presence/absence analysis assumed near-uniform sequencing depth across donors. In a later analysis, the majority of CMV-associated beta chains seemingly showed HLA restriction.

Sequencing used PBMCs. This TCR was sampled from a woman aged 40-49 years in good health and CMV-seronegative. The J gene is TRBJ2-7, the V gene TRBV6-5, with 9 nucleotides matching TRBD2. CDR3 sequence: CASQTPAGGAGEQYF. The CDR3 coding sequence is TGTGCCAGCCAGACCCCGGCGGGGGGGGCAGGCGAGCAGTACTTC.